This entry describes one T cell receptor (beta chain). This clone was seen more than once but under ten times. The specificity of this receptor is unknown. One base away there is no much larger clone; base qualities are not given. The data were taken from a study of blood T cell repertoires in COVID-19 (TCRdb year 2020). Broadly, across the study: Samples from collaborators originated in the United States, Italy and Spain and spanned both the acute and convalescent phases of COVID-19. The samples were drawn from the first 160 participants of the ongoing ImmuneRACE study and from 1,254 subjects provided by 6 global collaborators. The repertoires were released in a freely available public database intended as a resource for research on the immune response to SARS-CoV-2. The dataset comprised deeply sampled blood TCRbeta repertoires from subjects exposed to, actively infected with, or recovered from COVID-19. HLA class I and class II types, where available, came from metadata supplied by the sample provider rather than from assay-based typing. The sample metadata nearly always contained a de-identified subject ID, COVID-19 status, age in years and sex. The material from the prospective study consisted of cDNA or gDNA derived from T cells, B-cell-depleted T cells, or PBMCs. Overall study results and their limits: Clinical and demographic metadata were provided uncurated, with the amount varying by source and participant.

Enrolling through a virtual design, the prospective study's participants ranged in age from roughly 18 to 95 years and lived across approximately 25 United States geographic areas. Cohort assignment in the prospective study relied on participant-reported clinical history from a screening survey and a study questionnaire. For ImmuneRACE Cohort 3, a participant was defined as recovered based on two consecutive negative NP/OP PCR tests, clearance by a healthcare professional, or resolution of symptoms. In the prospective study, whole blood, serum and a nasopharyngeal or oropharyngeal swab were collected from each participant by mobile phlebotomists. Additional blood draws and questionnaires over an approximately two-month period could optionally be provided by prospective study participants. Before DNA extraction, prospective study blood samples were shipped either frozen or at room temperature. TCRbeta CDR3 regions were amplified from genomic DNA by means of the immunoSEQ Assay, a bias-controlled multiplex PCR. The original methods were these. The number of nucleated cells in each sample was estimated by amplification of reference gene primers within the assay. To quantify the absolute abundance of each unique TCRbeta CDR3 rearrangement, sequence reads were collapsed and filtered. For each sample, productive Simpson clonality was calculated as the square root of Simpson's diversity index over productive rearrangements. Here the immuneACCESS table is served through TCRdb, limited to in-frame sequences with V and J called. Missing clones are a known gap in these copies; in checked studies unresolved V genes cover under half, and the rest lacks a known reason. That table is the source of V, J and clone size, and D and trimming were worked out from the DNA. This sample has over 200,000 clones in its table, and around nine tenths of those were observed once. The ten top clones hold 11% of the sample.

The germline V gene (reference sequence) provides CDR1 SEHNR and CDR2 FQNEAQ. The CDR3 contains 14 residues, cysteine and phenylalanine counted. Only CDR3 DNA remains: 42 bases, in frame from the first base. Ends trimmed: V by 4 bases, J by 3 bases; bases unmatched to a gene: 6. The sample taken for sequencing was PBMCs or T cells enriched from blood (not recorded which). Recombination linked TRBV7-9 to TRBJ2-7, and 7 junction bases match TRBD1. The origin of this receptor is a man under 40 who had recovered from COVID-19. CDR3 protein: CASSSPRTGYEQYF. The DNA sequence reads TGTGCCAGCAGCTCACCCAGGACAGGCTACGAGCAGTACTTC.